This T cell receptor beta chain was recorded in a study of a mutant IDH1 vaccine in newly diagnosed glioma. On the study more broadly: A roughly 62% male, around 40% female split and a mean age of 40.4 years characterized treated patients. Earlier treatment was radiotherapy, temozolomide, or both, with most getting both.

This table comes from immunoSEQ multiplex PCR, and its TCRdb copy is limited to in-frame clones, with some not included. Of around 64,000 clones detected, about 86% appear once; the ten largest clones hold around 4.5%. Time point of the sample: baseline, week 1 (first vaccination visit). Regarding treatment: pre-vaccination baseline after standard-of-care therapy. New astrocytomas of WHO grade 3 or 4 that were IDH1-mutant and ATRX-lost were found in the donors. General study results and limits: Evidence of vaccine-induced immune responses was documented in 85% to 95% of patients.

In regard to this clone: Its antigen is undetermined.

Germline loops: CDR1 LGHNA, CDR2 YSLEER. V lost 3 bases to trimming and J lost 4 bases; unmatched junction nucleotides: 10. This CDR3 comprises 16 residues. Sequencing was performed on peripheral blood mononuclear cells (PBMCs), taken from a glioma patient treated with radiotherapy, temozolomide or both. This TCR was sampled from a woman younger than 35 with glioma. Some clones in this sample may be carry-over from other donors' samples. V and J are TRBV4-3 and TRBJ2-7; 9 nucleotides agree with TRBD1. CDR3 loop: CASSQITGTGTYEQYF. DNA of the CDR3: TGCGCCAGCAGCCAGATAACCGGGACAGGGACTTACGAGCAGTACTTC.